This paragraph reports one T cell receptor (beta chain). What it binds is unknown. V lost 0 bases and J 1 base, leaving 8 bases between the germline ends. This CDR3 has 15 amino acids. The germline V gene encodes CDR1 SGHTA and CDR2 FQGNSA. The sample comes from a study of CD8 T cells in Susac syndrome. TCR beta sequencing covered blood CD8+ and CD4+ T cells. Negative isolation was used for CD8+ and CD4+ T cells and FACS enrichment for TEMRA cells. With random hexamers, 0.5 to 1 ug RNA was reverse transcribed. Amplification of TCR beta CDR3 was carried out by immunoSEQ multiplex PCR, which covered 54 Vbeta and 13 Jbeta segments. TCRdb re-analysed the immunoSEQ multiplex PCR reads in MiXCR, keeping a single row per CDR3 protein. This sample has fewer than 200,000 distinct CDR3 sequences, with 90% to 95% found just once. General observations from the study: By the study's own acknowledgment, its TCR sequencing and HLA analysis included relatively few individuals.

This sequence was found in a human donor in good health. The rearrangement uses TRBV7-2 and TRBJ2-3; weak D call: TRBD2 (6 bases). The sample comprised CD4+ T cells from PBMCs. CDR3 nucleotide sequence: TGTGCCAGCAGCTTAGCGGCTAGCGGCACAGATACGCAGTATTTT. Its translation: CASSLAASGTDTQYF. Variable domain in full (rest from reference TRBV7-2 and TRBJ2-3): GAGVSQSPSNKVTEKGKDVELRCDPISGHTALYWYRQSLGQGLEFLIYFQGNSAPDKSGLPSDRFSAERTGGSVSTLTIQRTQQEDSAVYLCASSLAASGTDTQYFGPGTRLTVL.